Each of the 20 T cell receptor beta chains below was sequenced from the same sample in a study of human T cells and chemical hapten exposure listed by TCRdb under 2021. According to the study, the label for this sample's time point signals: patch test 2, 6 weeks after DPC sensitization. The treatment or condition label for this specimen denotes: therapeutic diphenylcyclopropenone sensitization with weekly scalp DPC. Total RNA was extracted from unfractionated whole blood that had been collected in Tempus Blood RNA tubes. Library preparation employed RACE. Data came from a NextSeq 500. TCRdb trimmed public reads at Q25 via fastp, called clones via MiXCR and kept in-frame beta chains. Identical CDR3 proteins give one entry, which carries the most common genes and DNA. Recorded for this sample are approximately 46,000 distinct CDR3 sequences; more than 9% of them occurred a single time. The top ten hold more than 13% of the sample.

The material sequenced was whole blood, taken in connection with sensitization to the hapten diphenylcyclopropenone (DPC). These receptors all stem from a young woman with alopecia areata. Some clones in this sample may be carry-over from other donors' samples.

The V gene is TRBV7-3, the J gene TRBJ2-7, with D unresolved. CDR1 is SGHTA and CDR2 is FQGTGA in the germline V gene. The V gene lost 2 bases and the J gene lost 0 bases, with 14 bases spanning the gap. The CDR3 loop spans 16 amino acids. The CDR3 DNA reads as TGTGCCAGCAGCTTAGCGGCTCGATTAGGCTCCTACGAGCAGTACTTC. Its translation is CASSLAARLGSYEQYF.

Ten or more counts support this clonotype. The chain employs TRBV10-3 and TRBJ1-2; TRBD1 agrees at 7 bases. The CDR3 is 14 residues long. V was pared by 10 bases and J by 4 bases, with 12 bases of the junction left unmatched. Germline V gene lookup returns CDR1 ENHRY and CDR2 SYGVKD. The CDR3 region is CATREGRDSYGYTF. The CDR3 DNA is TGTGCCACCCGTGAGGGCCGGGACAGCTATGGCTACACCTTC.

This clonotype has more than one count but fewer than ten. The chain has TRBV20-1 and TRBJ2-5; tentatively, D is TRBD1 or TRBD2 (5 bases each). Germline loops: CDR1 DFQATT, CDR2 SNEGSKA (reference sequence). CDR3 length: 12 residues. V shed 4 bases and J shed 5 bases, with 11 bases lying between them. CDR3 in amino acids: CSATGTTETQYF. For the CDR3, the DNA is TGCAGTGCTACCGGGACGACGGAGACCCAGTACTTC.

This clonotype came up many times. V usage is TRBV2 and J usage is TRBJ2-5; D is uncertain. The CDR3 has 14 amino acids. CDR1 is SNHLY, CDR2 FYNNEI, per germline. V lost 0 bases and J lost 4, with 9 bases in between. CDR3 sequence (DNA): TGTGCCAGCAGTGAAGCGCGGCAGGCAGAGACCCAGTACTTC. Its protein product is CASSEARQAETQYF.

There are a few counts of this clonotype. The chain combines TRBV29-1 with TRBJ2-7; 14 bases map to TRBD2. The CDR3 contains 16 residues. CDR1 SQVTM and CDR2 ANQGSEA come from the germline V gene. J gave up 0 bases and V 6 bases, and 7 bases lay outside the gene matches. The CDR3 loop reads CSVTGLAGASSYEQYF. In nucleotides, the CDR3 is TGCAGCGTGACGGGACTAGCGGGGGCAAGCTCCTACGAGCAGTACTTC.

Only a few counts were recorded for this clonotype. The chain uses TRBV28 and TRBJ2-7, with D perhaps matching TRBD1 (5 bases). Germline CDR1 and CDR2: MDHEN and SYDVKM. The CDR3 has 12 amino acids. Between the trimmed V and J ends, which lost 7 bases and 5 bases, there was a span of 12 bases. The CDR3 protein is CASKARVDEQYF. The CDR3, as DNA: TGTGCCAGCAAAGCCAGGGTGGACGAGCAGTACTTC.

The rearrangement links TRBV7-2 to TRBJ1-2, with 8 bases that match TRBD1. The ends lost 5 bases at V and 4 bases at J; junction bases unmatched: 6. The CDR3 length is 14 residues. Per germline, CDR1 SGHTA and CDR2 FQGNSA. Here the CDR3 DNA reads TGTGCCAGCAGCCCCCGGACAGGGACCTATGGCTACACCTTC. Encoded protein: CASSPRTGTYGYTF.

There are a few counts of this clonotype. The chain couples TRBV4-1 to TRBJ2-2; 8 bases map to TRBD1. Trimming removed 2 bases from V and 4 bases from J; junction bases left unmatched: 6. This CDR3 comprises 16 residues. In germline, CDR1 is MGHRA, CDR2 YSYEKL. The CDR3 is CASSQPRGLSTGELFF. CDR3 nucleotide sequence: TGCGCCAGCAGCCAACCCAGGGGGCTGAGCACCGGGGAGCTGTTTTTT.

A few counts support this clonotype. The CDR3 coding sequence is TGCGCCAGCAGCCGTTCCGGGACAGGGGAAACTGAAGCTTTCTTT. Residues: CASSRSGTGETEAFF. This rearrangement joins TRBV4-1 to TRBJ1-1; 10 positions match TRBD1. The CDR3 extends over 15 amino acids. Germline values: CDR1 MGHRA, CDR2 YSYEKL. Losses at the gene ends were 4 bases for V and 5 bases for J; bases not matched to a gene: 7.

CDR3 protein: CASSLDRRTEAFF. The CDR3 DNA follows: TGTGCCAGCAGCTTAGATAGACGTACTGAAGCTTTCTTT. The chain has TRBV7-2 and TRBJ1-1; D is unclear. The germline CDR1 and CDR2 sequences are SGHTA and FQGNSA. This CDR3 spans 13 amino acids. Trimming shortened V by 1 base and J by 5 bases, and 8 bases separated the two germline ends.

This clonotype was seen only a few times. V gene TRBV5-1 combines with J gene TRBJ1-6; 7 nucleotides agree with TRBD1. The CDR3 runs to 15 residues. Unmatched junction bases numbered 5, after V lost 0 bases and J lost 8 bases. Germline CDR1 and CDR2: SGHRS and YFSETQ. CDR3 amino acids: CASSLATGYYSPLHF. The CDR3 DNA sequence: TGCGCCAGCAGCTTGGCGACAGGGTATTATTCACCCCTCCACTTT.

This sequence joins TRBV7-2 and TRBJ2-3; 8 nucleotides agree with TRBD2. Germline V gene data show CDR1 as SGHTA and CDR2 as FQGNSA. The CDR3 runs 16 residues. After removal of 8 bases from V and 5 bases from J, the junction contained 15 bases not matched to a gene. The CDR3 DNA follows: TGTGCCAGCGCTACCCCCTACGGGGGGGCCCTAGATACGCAGTATTTT. The encoded protein is CASATPYGGALDTQYF.

The chain joins TRBV19 to TRBJ2-2; no clear D. Trimming removed 4 bases at V and 1 base at J, with 4 bases between. Looked up from germline, CDR1 is LNHDA and CDR2 is SQIVND (reference sequence). The CDR3 is 13 amino acids. The CDR3 sequence is CASSNWNTGELFF. CDR3 bases: TGTGCCAGTAGTAACTGGAACACCGGGGAGCTGTTTTTT.

There are many counts of this clonotype. The chain combines TRBV7-9 with TRBJ2-7, with D maybe TRBD2 (5 bases). V dropped 1 base and J dropped 6 bases, with 13 bases sitting between them. This CDR3 has 14 amino acids. Germline V gene sequence: CDR1 SEHNR, CDR2 FQNEAQ (reference sequence). CDR3 loop: CASSLVEAGSEQYF. Written as DNA, the CDR3 is TGTGCCAGCAGCTTAGTCGAGGCGGGTAGCGAGCAGTACTTC.

The chain is built from TRBV7-2 and TRBJ2-7; TRBD1 is a possible D gene (5 bases). Per the germline V gene, CDR1 is SGHTA and CDR2 is FQGNSA. V lost 2 bases and J lost 5, with 13 bases in between. The CDR3 contains 14 residues. The CDR3 DNA is TGTGCCAGCAGCTTATACCAGGGTATCAACGAGCAGTACTTC. This codes for CASSLYQGINEQYF.

This clonotype has more than one count but fewer than ten. This chain's CDR3 is CASSLAPGISGEPYEQYF. CDR3 DNA sequence: TGTGCCAGCAGCTTAGCCCCGGGTATCAGCGGGGAGCCCTACGAGCAGTACTTC. V gene TRBV7-9 combines with J gene TRBJ2-7; TRBD2 matches at 7 bases. V was clipped by 0 bases and J by 2 bases; unmatched bases: 13. The germline V gene has CDR1 SEHNR and CDR2 FQNEAQ (reference sequence). The CDR3 has 18 amino acids. Using reference TRBV7-9 and TRBJ2-7 for the parts outside the CDR3, the full variable domain is DTGVSQNPRHKITKRGQNVTFRCDPISEHNRLYWYRQTLGQGPEFLTYFQNEAQLEKSRLLSDRFSAERPKGSFSTLEIQRTEQGDSAMYLCASSLAPGISGEPYEQYFGPGTRLTVT.

V gene TRBV28 combines with J gene TRBJ2-3; D is ambiguous. This CDR3 has 12 amino acids. The germline V gene encodes CDR1 MDHEN and CDR2 SYDVKM. CDR3 protein: CAIAPSTDTQYF. As DNA, the CDR3 is TGTGCAATAGCACCCAGCACAGATACGCAGTATTTT.

This clonotype showed up just a few times. The J gene is TRBJ2-5, the V gene TRBV20-1; 9 positions match TRBD2. J lost 1 base, V lost 5 bases, and 2 bases had no gene match. This CDR3 has 13 residues. The germline gives CDR1 DFQATT, CDR2 SNEGSKA (reference sequence). The CDR3 DNA reads TGCAGTGCTTTAGCGGGGGCCCAAGAGACCCAGTACTTC. Encoded protein: CSALAGAQETQYF.

V usage is TRBV20-1 and J usage is TRBJ2-1; D uncertain. The CDR3 is made up of 12 amino acids. The V and J ends lost 6 bases and 8 bases respectively, with 14 bases between them. Germline assignment: CDR1 DFQATT and CDR2 SNEGSKA (reference sequence). The chain's CDR3 is CSATTAFHEQFF. Written as DNA, the CDR3 is TGCAGTGCAACGACGGCTTTTCATGAGCAGTTCTTC.

This clonotype has only a few counts. This rearrangement joins TRBV4-1 to TRBJ2-7, with D hard to call. Trimming shortened V by 0 bases and J by 3 bases, and 9 bases separated the two germline ends. Germline CDR1 is MGHRA and CDR2 is YSYEKL. CDR3 length equals 14 residues. The CDR3 DNA is TGCGCCAGCAGCCAAGACCCAGCCTACTACGAGCAGTACTTC. Amino acids: CASSQDPAYYEQYF.